These 19 T cell receptor beta chains were sequenced from one sample in a study of blood T cell repertoires in COVID-19. The data were produced by immunoSEQ multiplex PCR, yet TCRdb's version contains in-frame clones alone and is incomplete. In the table there are about 250,000 clones, about 84% of which are singletons. The specimen was peripheral blood. The receptors stem from a woman aged 80 or over with acute or convalescent COVID-19.

This chain joins TRBV9 and TRBJ2-2; D not resolved. Per the germline V gene, CDR1 is SGDLS and CDR2 is YYNGEE. The CDR3 is made up of 13 amino acids. Trimming removed 4 bases from V and 2 bases from J, with 6 bases in between. In DNA form, the CDR3 reads TGTGCCAGCAGCCTTCCCAACACCGGGGAGCTGTTTTTT. Encoded protein: CASSLPNTGELFF.

The chain combines TRBV5-1 with TRBJ2-3; a possible D gene is TRBD2 (7 bases). V gave up 2 bases and J gave up 5 bases, with 15 bases separating them. The CDR3 is 15 amino acids. Per germline, CDR1 SGHRS and CDR2 YFSETQ. CDR3 bases: TGCGCCAGCAGCTTAACAGGGTCGGGGGGAGATACGCAGTATTTT. Protein sequence: CASSLTGSGGDTQYF.

This rearrangement joins TRBV29-1 to TRBJ2-1; tentatively, D is TRBD1 (6 bases). The V and J ends lost 7 bases and 4 bases respectively, with 17 bases between them. The germline V gene has CDR1 SQVTM and CDR2 ANQGSEA. The CDR3 is made up of 14 amino acids. The CDR3 region is CSAVTGWGYNEQFF. Written as DNA, the CDR3 is TGCAGCGCGGTAACAGGGTGGGGTTACAATGAGCAGTTCTTC.

The J gene is TRBJ1-5, the V gene TRBV5-1; the match to TRBD1 covers 7 bases. J lost 7 bases, V lost 4 bases, and 5 bases had no gene match. CDR1 SGHRS and CDR2 YFSETQ come from the germline V gene. The length of the CDR3 is 13 residues. CDR3: CASSVNRGQPQHF. The CDR3, as DNA: TGCGCCAGCAGCGTGAACAGGGGACAGCCCCAGCATTTT.

This clone was recorded a few times. The chain is built from TRBV3-1 (or the pseudogene TRBV3-2) and TRBJ2-2; TRBD2 is a possible D gene (5 bases). The CDR3 sequence is 14 residues long. Trimming cost V 3 bases and J 5 bases, with 10 bases left between them. Germline lookup yields CDR1 LGHDT and CDR2 YNNKEL (reference sequence). The CDR3 bases are TGTGCCAGCAGCCACGGGGAAAGGACCGGGGAGCTGTTTTTT. Encoded protein: CASSHGERTGELFF.

This clone was counted a single time. The chain recombines TRBV15 with TRBJ1-4; D remains unclear. The CDR3 totals 15 residues. Germline V lookup: CDR1 LNHNV, CDR2 YYDKDF (reference sequence). Trimming cost V 0 bases and J 7 bases, with 12 bases left between them. CDR3 DNA sequence: TGTGCCACCAGCAGAGATCCGAAAGCTCGTGAAAAACTGTTTTTT. Translating it yields CATSRDPKAREKLFF.

The chain links TRBV30 to TRBJ2-1; 11 positions match TRBD2. The CDR3 is 16 residues long. The germline CDR1 and CDR2 sequences are GTSNPN and SVGIG (reference sequence). The J segment lost 7 bases and the V segment lost 0 bases, leaving 8 bases of the junction unmatched. As DNA, the CDR3 is TGTGCCTGGAGTGTACTTAGCGGGAGGGTTGGGAATGAGCAGTTCTTC. Amino acid sequence: CAWSVLSGRVGNEQFF.

This chain uses TRBV7-9 with TRBJ2-1, with D perhaps matching TRBD1 (6 bases). V lost 7 bases to trimming and J lost 8 bases, with 21 bases between them. The CDR3 runs 15 residues. Germline V CDR1 and CDR2: SEHNR, FQNEAQ (reference sequence). For the CDR3, the DNA is TGTGCCAGCACCAAAATCGTCCAGGGGTCTTATGAGCAGTTCTTC. Translation: CASTKIVQGSYEQFF.

This chain joins TRBV24-1 and TRBJ2-1; 13 bases map to TRBD2. V gave up 6 bases and J gave up 0 bases; unmatched junction bases: 1. Germline CDR1 reads KGHDR; CDR2 reads SFDVKD. The CDR3 totals 16 residues. For the CDR3, the DNA is TGTGCCACCAGTCGGACTAGCGGGGGCTCCTACAATGAGCAGTTCTTC. This sequence encodes CATSRTSGGSYNEQFF.

The CDR3 nucleotides are TGTGCCAGCAGCCAGAGGCTTCTCTCTGGAAACACCATATATTTT. It yields the protein CASSQRLLSGNTIYF. V and J are TRBV5-6 and TRBJ1-3; no clear D gene. The length of the CDR3 is 15 residues. V shed 4 bases and J shed 0 bases, with 11 bases lying between them. Germline CDR1 is SGHDT and CDR2 is YYEEEE.

This clone was detected ten times or more. The chain combines TRBV5-6 with TRBJ2-2; D possibly corresponds to TRBD1 (5 bases). CDR1 and CDR2 (germline): SGHDT, YYEEEE. V lost 0 bases to trimming and J lost 2 bases, with 11 bases between them. This CDR3 is 16 amino acids long. In DNA, the CDR3 is TGTGCCAGCAGCTTGGAAATGGGGCTCAACACCGGGGAGCTGTTTTTT. Protein product: CASSLEMGLNTGELFF.

This clone was picked up a small number of times. The V gene is TRBV6-5, the J gene TRBJ1-1; 7 bases match TRBD1. Trimming removed 6 bases from V and 4 bases from J; junction bases left unmatched: 8. The germline V gene has CDR1 MNHEY and CDR2 SVGAGI. This CDR3 has 14 amino acids. The CDR3 nucleotides read TGTGCCAGCAGGCTCAACCGGGACAGCACTGAAGCTTTCTTT. Amino acid sequence: CASRLNRDSTEAFF.

This clone was counted once. J is TRBJ1-5 and V is TRBV2; 8 positions match TRBD1. J lost 2 bases, V lost 5 bases, and 5 bases had no gene match. The CDR3 covers 15 residues. The germline V gene encodes CDR1 SNHLY and CDR2 FYNNEI. CDR3 residues: CASSWDRQGNQPQHF. The CDR3 DNA reads as TGTGCCAGCAGTTGGGACAGGCAGGGCAATCAGCCCCAGCATTTT. Drawing the rest from reference TRBV2 and TRBJ1-5, the complete variable domain is EPEVTQTPSHQVTQMGQEVILRCVPISNHLYFYWYRQILGQKVEFLVSFYNNEISEKSEIFDDQFSVERPDGSNFTLKIRSTKLEDSAMYFCASSWDRQGNQPQHFGDGTRLSIL.

V is TRBV6-5 and J is TRBJ2-1; no clear D. V shed 6 bases and J shed 8 bases, with 14 bases lying between them. The CDR3 has 13 residues. CDR1 is MNHEY, CDR2 SVGAGI, per germline. The DNA for the CDR3 is TGTGCCAGCAGGGCGGTCGCGGCAGATGAGCAGTTCTTC. Its translation is CASRAVAADEQFF.

The chain recombines TRBV3-1 (or the pseudogene TRBV3-2) with TRBJ2-5, with 8 positions matching TRBD1. The CDR3 runs to 16 residues. Germline V gene sequence: CDR1 LGHDT, CDR2 YNNKEL (reference sequence). V lost 1 base to trimming and J lost 0 bases; unmatched junction nucleotides: 4. The CDR3 bases are TGTGCCAGCAGCCAAGGCGGGACAGGAAACCAAGAGACCCAGTACTTC. It encodes CASSQGGTGNQETQYF.

In DNA form, the CDR3 reads TGCGCCAGCAGCCGAAGTCCCGGGACTAGCGGTCTCCCCACAGATACGCAGTATTTT. Residues: CASSRSPGTSGLPTDTQYF. The rearrangement joins TRBV4-1 to TRBJ2-3, with 11 bases fitting TRBD2. V gave up 4 bases and J gave up 2 bases; unmatched junction bases: 14. Germline V gene sequence: CDR1 MGHRA, CDR2 YSYEKL. The CDR3 has 19 amino acids.

J is TRBJ2-5 and V is TRBV3-1 (or the pseudogene TRBV3-2); D is possibly TRBD2 (6 bases). Germline V CDR1 and CDR2: LGHDT, YNNKEL (reference sequence). The CDR3 covers 14 residues. V was clipped by 1 base and J by 3 bases, with 9 bases between them. This CDR3 is CASSQASAEETQYF. The CDR3 bases are TGTGCCAGCAGCCAAGCTAGCGCAGAAGAGACCCAGTACTTC.

This chain joins TRBV11-2 and TRBJ1-2; D is uncertain. The CDR3 spans 14 residues. Germline values: CDR1 SGHAT, CDR2 FQNNGV. Trimming took 4 bases from V and 6 from J, leaving 15 bases between them. CDR3 nucleotide sequence: TGTGCCAGCAGCTCGGACTCCGCGCGCCATGGCTACACCTTC. Protein sequence: CASSSDSARHGYTF.

The chain has TRBV7-2 and TRBJ2-5; D possibly corresponds to TRBD1 (5 bases). This CDR3 has 13 amino acids. In germline, CDR1 is SGHTA, CDR2 FQGNSA. V dropped 10 bases and J dropped 3 bases, with 15 bases sitting between them. CDR3 sequence reads: CATANRGEETQYF. CDR3 nucleotides: TGTGCCACCGCAAATAGGGGTGAAGAGACCCAGTACTTC.